Listed here is a single T cell receptor beta chain. Its antigen remains unidentified. This specimen belongs to a study of neurological immune-mediated disorders. Study-wide results and limits: Levels of TCR clonal expansion peaked in HTLV-1-associated myelopathy and reached their lowest in multiple sclerosis, under those of healthy controls.

Described time point: longitudinal time-point 3. There are 18 residues in the CDR3. Per germline, CDR1 DFQATT and CDR2 SNEGSKA (reference sequence). The V and J ends lost 3 bases and 3 bases respectively, with 24 bases between them. Over 170 million TCR-beta sequences, together covering 15-18 subjects, were produced by every individual sequencing run that was carried out. MiXCR was run by TCRdb on the 5' RACE reads, yielding one entry per CDR3 protein. The repertoire holds roughly 100,000 distinct CDR3 sequences, about a tenth seen once, with approximately 3.4% in the top ten. The genes are TRBV20-1 and TRBJ2-4; perhaps D is TRBD1 or TRBD2 (5 bases each). The sequencing sample was made of PBMCs. The TCR comes from a female donor with HTLV-1-associated myelopathy (HAM/TSP). The DNA for the CDR3 is TGCAGTGCTAGGGCCGTAGGTGAGGGGACCCTCGGCAAAAACATTCAGTACTTC. This gives the protein CSARAVGEGTLGKNIQYF.